Listed here are 16 T cell receptor beta chains from one sample, sequenced in a study of blood T cells in healthy people across ages. With a J-beta primer mix and a sample-barcoded 5' primer, a second PCR ran 7 to 11 cycles. TCRdb fed the 5' RACE reads into MiXCR, producing one record per CDR3 protein. In the table there are 950,000 to 1,200,000 distinct CDR3 sequences, 35% to 40% of which are singletons. The sequenced sample was blood. The receptors stem from a man between 18 and 29 years old in good health.

As for this clonotype: A much larger clone lies a single base off, so this may be a read error. The gene calls are TRBV4-2 and TRBJ2-3; D perhaps matches TRBD2 (5 bases). The CDR3 extends over 14 amino acids. The V end lost 3 bases, the J end lost 1 base, and 8 bases lay between the germline ends. Germline V gene sequence: CDR1 LGHNA, CDR2 YNFKEQ. CDR3 nucleotide sequence: TGTGCCAGCAGCCATCCGGAGGGCACAGATACGCAGTATTTT. Translation: CASSHPEGTDTQYF.

V gene TRBV6-6 combines with J gene TRBJ1-1; 11 nucleotides agree with TRBD1. The ends lost 4 bases at V and 12 bases at J; junction bases unmatched: 7. Germline CDR1 and CDR2: MNHNY and SVGAGI (reference sequence). The CDR3 loop spans 13 amino acids. The CDR3 is CASSSTGTGGSFF. DNA of the CDR3: TGTGCCAGCAGTTCCACCGGGACAGGGGGATCTTTCTTT.

The chain joins TRBV10-3 to TRBJ1-3; no definite D call. Per the germline V gene, CDR1 is ENHRY and CDR2 is SYGVKD. V lost 6 bases, J lost 2 bases, and 5 bases lay in between. CDR3 size: 12 residues. In DNA form, the CDR3 reads TGTGCCATCAGCAGCACTGGAAACACCATATATTTT. Translation gives CAISSTGNTIYF.

The chain carries TRBV12-3 or TRBV12-4 and TRBJ2-5; 10 nucleotides line up with TRBD1. V dropped 3 bases and J dropped 11; count of bases not matched to a gene: 12. The CDR3 sequence is 15 residues long. CDR3 sequence (DNA): TGTGCCAGCAGTTTCCCGACAGGGGGCTCTGGGGAGCAGTACTTC. Protein product: CASSFPTGGSGEQYF.

This clonotype was detected ten times or more. The chain uses TRBV7-2 and TRBJ2-3, with no clear D. V lost 6 bases to trimming and J lost 6 bases, with 16 bases between them. The CDR3 totals 14 residues. Looked up from germline, CDR1 is SGHTA and CDR2 is FQGNSA. CDR3 DNA sequence: TGTGCCAGCAGGCAAAAGACGGCCTCTGATACGCAGTATTTT. Its translation is CASRQKTASDTQYF.

About this clonotype itself: Just one base apart from a much larger clone, this may be a read error. This chain links TRBV29-1 with TRBJ2-3; TRBD2 agrees at 11 bases. The CDR3 spans 13 residues. V shed 3 bases and J 6 bases; nucleotides not matched to a gene: 2. Germline V gene data show CDR1 as SQVTM and CDR2 as ANQGSEA. The CDR3 region is CSVETSGDDTQYF. CDR3 in DNA: TGCAGCGTTGAGACTAGCGGGGATGATACGCAGTATTTT.

This clonotype was picked up a small number of times. This chain joins TRBV24-1 and TRBJ1-1, with TRBD1 identical over 11 bases. From germline, CDR1 is KGHDR and CDR2 SFDVKD. This CDR3 contains 14 residues. With V trimmed by 1 base and J by 10 bases, 4 bases remained unmatched. The DNA for the CDR3 is TGTGCCACCAGTGATTTTGGACAGGGGGCGGGAGCTTTCTTT. As protein: CATSDFGQGAGAFF.

A few counts support this clonotype. The gene calls are TRBV12-3 or TRBV12-4 and TRBJ1-1; 10 bases are shared with TRBD1. The CDR3 contains 18 residues. With 4 bases clipped from V and 1 base from J, the junction kept 12 bases outside the gene matches. The CDR3 protein is CASSWTGGPHIGNTEAFF. The CDR3 coding sequence is TGTGCCAGCAGTTGGACAGGGGGTCCTCATATTGGGAACACTGAAGCTTTCTTT.

V gene TRBV5-1 combines with J gene TRBJ2-1, with 7 bases that match TRBD2. CDR3 length: 15 residues. V lost 0 bases and J lost 4; bases outside the gene matches: 4. Germline V lookup: CDR1 SGHRS, CDR2 YFSETQ. CDR3 DNA sequence: TGCGCCAGCAGCTTGGAGCTAGCGGATTACAATGAGCAGTTCTTC. Residues: CASSLELADYNEQFF.

This chain links TRBV7-9 with TRBJ1-5, with a weak D call TRBD1 (5 bases). The CDR3 spans 17 residues. V lost 5 bases, J lost 0 bases, and 17 bases lay in between. Germline loops: CDR1 SEHNR, CDR2 FQNEAQ (reference sequence). CDR3 bases: TGTGCCAGCAGCCAGGGAACAGGAACCCATAGCAATCAGCCCCAGCATTTT. Its protein product is CASSQGTGTHSNQPQHF. The full variable domain, in which reference TRBV7-9 and TRBJ1-5 provide the parts outside the CDR3, is DTGVSQNPRHKITKRGQNVTFRCDPISEHNRLYWYRQTLGQGPEFLTYFQNEAQLEKSRLLSDRFSAERPKGSFSTLEIQRTEQGDSAMYLCASSQGTGTHSNQPQHFGDGTRLSIL.

This chain links TRBV6-1 with TRBJ1-4; D is uncertain. The germline V and J ends were trimmed by 6 bases and 8 bases, with 7 bases remaining between them. This CDR3 has 11 amino acids. Germline V gene sequence: CDR1 MNHNS, CDR2 SASEGT. CDR3 nucleotides: TGTGCCAGCAGAGAAAAGGAAAAACTGTTTTTT. It encodes CASREKEKLFF.

The V and J genes are TRBV3-1 and TRBJ2-3; 8 nucleotides align to TRBD2. Germline lookup yields CDR1 LGHDT and CDR2 YNNKEL (reference sequence). The CDR3 runs to 17 residues. V gave up 3 bases and J gave up 2 bases; unmatched junction bases: 10. This chain's CDR3 is CASSHPRAGATTDTQYF. The DNA of the CDR3 is TGTGCCAGCAGCCATCCACGAGCGGGGGCCACCACAGATACGCAGTATTTT.

The V gene is TRBV29-1, the J gene TRBJ1-1; TRBD1 might be the D (5 bases). CDR1 is SQVTM, CDR2 ANQGSEA, per germline. This CDR3 is 14 amino acids long. V was trimmed by 4 bases and J by 0 bases, leaving 12 bases between them. The CDR3 loop reads CSVVVGDLNTEAFF. The CDR3 nucleotides are TGCAGCGTTGTCGTAGGGGACTTGAACACTGAAGCTTTCTTT.

Points on this clonotype: A single base separates this from a much larger clone, so it may be a read error. The chain links TRBV5-6 to TRBJ2-1; D may be TRBD1 or TRBD2 (5 bases each). The ends were cut back, 3 bases at V and 7 bases at J, with 17 bases in the middle. The germline gives CDR1 SGHDT, CDR2 YYEEEE. The length of the CDR3 is 15 residues. The CDR3 DNA sequence: TGTGCCAGCAGCTATCAACATGGGGACCCAAATGAGCAGTTCTTC. It translates to CASSYQHGDPNEQFF.

This clonotype was found a few times. This sequence joins TRBV25-1 and TRBJ1-1; 8 nucleotides line up with TRBD1. The CDR3 extends over 14 amino acids. The V and J ends lost 6 bases and 3 bases, in that order; junction bases with no gene match: 6. Germline loops: CDR1 MGHDK, CDR2 SYGVNS. CDR3 nucleotides: TGTGCCAGCAGGGGGGCAGGGGGCTACACTGAAGCTTTCTTT. Residues: CASRGAGGYTEAFF.

This chain uses TRBV6-2 or TRBV6-3 with TRBJ2-3; TRBD2 might be the D (5 bases). Trimming took 5 bases from V and 8 from J, leaving 14 bases between them. Germline V lookup: CDR1 MNHEY, CDR2 SVGEGT. The CDR3 has 13 amino acids. The DNA for the CDR3 is TGTGCCAGCAGTGTGGGAGACTCAGGTACGCAGTATTTT. It encodes CASSVGDSGTQYF.